The rows below give T cell receptor beta chains drawn from one sample of a study of cytomegalovirus exposure and HLA in healthy donors. The table came from immunoSEQ multiplex PCR; TCRdb's copy has only in-frame clones and leaves some out. The data contain about 160,000 clones, roughly 80% of them singletons. The specimen sequenced was PBMCs. The source of these receptors is a man younger than 35 in good health and CMV-seropositive. CDR3s include the opening cysteine and the closing phenylalanine or tryptophan. D genes are given only for firm matches. Some rows mark clone size as missing; the rest say once, few, many or name a class of expanded clone.

size,J,V,D,DNA,CDR3
few,TRBJ2-7,TRBV19,-,TGTGCCAGTAGTATGGCGAAGGGCGGGTACGAGCAGTACTTC,CASSMAKGGYEQYF
-,TRBJ2-7,TRBV6-1,-,TGTGCCAGCAGTGAAGCAAACAGGGTCTACGAGCAGTACTTC,CASSEANRVYEQYF
-,TRBJ2-1,TRBV20-1,-,TGCAGTGCTAGAGATTATCATGAGCAGTTCTTC,CSARDYHEQFF
-,TRBJ2-2,TRBV5-4,-,TGTGCCAGCAGCTTGCAGGGGCTCACCGGGGAGCTGTTTTTT,CASSLQGLTGELFF
-,TRBJ1-2,TRBV7-8,TRBD1,TGTGCCAGCAGCTTAGTAACAGGGGGCGATAGCGGCTACACCTTC,CASSLVTGGDSGYTF
-,TRBJ1-2,TRBV6-6,-,TGTGCCAGCAGTTCACTGCCGACAGAGTATCCCTATGGCTACACCTTC,CASSSLPTEYPYGYTF
once,TRBJ2-2,TRBV7-9,TRBD2,TGTGCCAGCAGCGGGACTAGCGGGACTAACACCGGGGAGCTGTTTTTT,CASSGTSGTNTGELFF
once,TRBJ2-7,TRBV4-1,TRBD2,TGCGCCAGCAGCCAAGATCGCCAATCGGGGGGAACCTACGAGCAGTACTTC,CASSQDRQSGGTYEQYF
-,TRBJ2-3,TRBV5-4,TRBD1,TGTGCCAGCAGTACCGGACAGGGTCCAGATACGCAGTATTTT,CASSTGQGPDTQYF
-,TRBJ2-7,TRBV6-1,TRBD1,TGTGCCAGCATTGAAGGGGGCTCGAGCGAGCAGTACTTC,CASIEGGSSEQYF
-,TRBJ1-4,TRBV4-2,-,TGTGCCAGCAGCCAAACGCGGGGTGAAAAACTGTTTTTT,CASSQTRGEKLFF
-,TRBJ2-1,TRBV27,-,TGTGCCAGTCTCGGGGTCCGGGATCCCTACAATGAGCAGTTCTTC,CASLGVRDPYNEQFF
-,TRBJ1-1,TRBV6-1,-,TGTGCCAGCAGTGGGCCGGGGGAGACGGCTGAAGCTTTCTTT,CASSGPGETAEAFF
-,TRBJ1-2,TRBV5-1,TRBD1,TGCGCCAGCAGCCCAGGGGGACAGGGGGCTGTAGGCTACACCTTC,CASSPGGQGAVGYTF
-,TRBJ2-5,TRBV5-8,-,TGTGCCAGTAATCGGGGGAACCAAGAGACCCAGTACTTC,CASNRGNQETQYF
-,TRBJ1-2,TRBV5-8,TRBD1,TGTGCCAGCAGCCAAGGGACAGGGTTGTACTATGGCTACACCTTC,CASSQGTGLYYGYTF
-,TRBJ1-5,TRBV4-1,-,TGCGCCAGCAGCCAAGATGGGGTGGACTATCAGCCCCAGCATTTT,CASSQDGVDYQPQHF
-,TRBJ2-2,TRBV2,TRBD1,TGTGCCAGCAGTCTTCGTTGGACAGGGGAGGCCGGGGAGCTGTTTTTT,CASSLRWTGEAGELFF
-,TRBJ2-5,TRBV6-5,-,TGTGCCAGCAGCAGACAGTTGGGGGAGACCCAGTACTTC,CASSRQLGETQYF
-,TRBJ1-3,TRBV7-7,TRBD1,TGTGCTAGCAGCGCCGGGGACAGCCGGACGGGCTCTGGAAACACCATATATTTT,CASSAGDSRTGSGNTIYF
few,TRBJ1-2,TRBV6-5,-,TGTGCCAGCAGTTCCACAGAGACCCTAGGCTACACCTTC,CASSSTETLGYTF
-,TRBJ2-1,TRBV28,-,TGTGCCAGCAGCCTGGCAGAGGGCCACAATGAGCAGTTCTTC,CASSLAEGHNEQFF
-,TRBJ1-5,TRBV27,TRBD1,TGTGCCAGCAGTAGACAGGGTGGACAGCCCCAGCATTTT,CASSRQGGQPQHF
once,TRBJ2-7,TRBV18,-,TGTGCCAGCTCACCACCCAGAACCTACGAGCAGTACTTC,CASSPPRTYEQYF
-,TRBJ1-5,TRBV19,-,TGTGCCAGTAGATTGTATAGCAATCAGCCCCAGCATTTT,CASRLYSNQPQHF
-,TRBJ2-1,TRBV6-1,-,TGTGCCAGCAGTGAACAGAGGGGGGGGAATGAGCAGTTCTTC,CASSEQRGGNEQFF
-,TRBJ1-4,TRBV7-9,-,TGTGCCAGCAGTCTCGGGGAGGCTAATGAAAAACTGTTTTTT,CASSLGEANEKLFF
-,TRBJ1-1,TRBV19,-,TGTGCCAGTAGTATATGGGGCCCCAACACTGAAGCTTTCTTT,CASSIWGPNTEAFF
-,TRBJ2-3,TRBV29-1,-,TGCAGCGTTGATGGTGTAGTAGATACGCAGTATTTT,CSVDGVVDTQYF
once,TRBJ2-7,TRBV6-1,TRBD1,TGTGCCAGCACGGGACAGGGGTCCTACGAGCAGTACTTC,CASTGQGSYEQYF
-,TRBJ1-2,TRBV7-9,-,TGTGCCAGCAGCTTAGCCGCGGCAGGGAAGGCTGGCTACACCTTC,CASSLAAAGKAGYTF
few,TRBJ1-2,TRBV30,TRBD1,TGTGCCTGGAGTGAGACAGGGATCAGGGGCGGCTACACCTTC,CAWSETGIRGGYTF
-,TRBJ2-5,TRBV30,-,TGTGCCTGGAGTATGTGGGAGCCCGCCACCCAGTACTTC,CAWSMWEPATQYF
-,TRBJ2-3,TRBV6-5,-,TGTGCCAGCAGTGAGAGGGGGGGAGCAGATACGCAGTATTTT,CASSERGGADTQYF
-,TRBJ2-3,TRBV27,-,TGTGCCAGCAGTTTATTACCTCCAGGGCCAACTCGCACAGATACGCAGTATTTT,CASSLLPPGPTRTDTQYF
-,TRBJ2-1,TRBV15,TRBD2,TGTGCCACCAGCAGAGATCACGGGGGGGGCAGGGGTGAGCAGTTCTTC,CATSRDHGGGRGEQFF